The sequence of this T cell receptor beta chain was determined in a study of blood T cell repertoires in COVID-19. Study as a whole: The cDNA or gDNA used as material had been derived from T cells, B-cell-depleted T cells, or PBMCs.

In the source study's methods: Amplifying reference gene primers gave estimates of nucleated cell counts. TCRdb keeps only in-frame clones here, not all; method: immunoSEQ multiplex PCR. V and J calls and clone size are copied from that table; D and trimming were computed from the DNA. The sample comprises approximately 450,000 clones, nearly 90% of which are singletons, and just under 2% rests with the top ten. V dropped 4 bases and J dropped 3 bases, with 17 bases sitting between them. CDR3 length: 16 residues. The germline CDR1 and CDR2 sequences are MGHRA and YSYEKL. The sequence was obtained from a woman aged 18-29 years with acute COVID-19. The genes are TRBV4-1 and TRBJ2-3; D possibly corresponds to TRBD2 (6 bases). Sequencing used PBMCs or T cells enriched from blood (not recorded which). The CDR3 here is CASSPGRGGGTDTQYF. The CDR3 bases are TGCGCCAGCAGCCCCGGAAGAGGAGGAGGGACAGATACGCAGTATTTT.